One and the same sample provided the 26 T cell receptor beta chains below, sequenced in a study of blood T cell repertoires in COVID-19. Assay used: immunoSEQ multiplex PCR; TCRdb lists only in-frame clones, some missing. The sample includes about 320,000 clones, roughly 90% seen only once; the top ten take under 6.5%. The specimen was peripheral blood. Receptors were obtained from a man between 18 and 35 years old who had recovered from COVID-19.

This sequence joins TRBV3-1 (or the pseudogene TRBV3-2) and TRBJ1-1; 7 bases agree with TRBD1. CDR3 length equals 12 residues. V was clipped by 3 bases and J by 6 bases; unmatched bases: 1. Germline values: CDR1 LGHDT, CDR2 YNNKEL (reference sequence). CDR3 sequence: CASSQTGSEAFF. In DNA form, the CDR3 reads TGTGCCAGCAGCCAGACAGGGTCTGAAGCTTTCTTT.

The rearrangement links TRBV7-6 to TRBJ1-1; TRBD1 matches 8 bases. V trimming: 2 bases; J trimming: 2 bases; junction bases outside the gene matches: 4. The V gene's germline CDR1 is SGHVS and CDR2 FNYEAQ. The CDR3 is made up of 15 amino acids. CDR3: CASSLYGQGNTEAFF. CDR3 DNA sequence: TGTGCCAGCAGCTTATACGGACAGGGAAACACTGAAGCTTTCTTT.

This clone was observed a single time. The chain carries TRBV7-9 and TRBJ1-1, with D possibly TRBD1 on 5 matching bases. The CDR3 runs 14 residues. Between the trimmed V and J ends, which lost 4 bases and 3 bases, there was a span of 12 bases. Germline V CDR1 and CDR2: SEHNR, FQNEAQ (reference sequence). The CDR3 loop reads CASSWRGMDTEAFF. In DNA, the CDR3 is TGTGCCAGCAGCTGGCGGGGCATGGACACTGAAGCTTTCTTT.

V gene TRBV3-1 (or the pseudogene TRBV3-2) combines with J gene TRBJ1-2; a weak D match, TRBD1 (5 bases). This CDR3 contains 16 residues. V was pared by 4 bases and J by 7 bases, with 22 bases between. Germline V gives CDR1 LGHDT, CDR2 YNNKEL (reference sequence). This CDR3 reads CASSLIRGGADGGYTF. CDR3 DNA sequence: TGTGCCAGCAGCCTCATAAGGGGAGGGGCTGACGGTGGCTACACCTTC.

The chain recombines TRBV27 with TRBJ1-6, with 8 bases lining up with TRBD1. The trim removed 1 base at V and 2 bases at J, leaving 10 bases unmatched. Per germline, CDR1 MNHEY and CDR2 SMNVEV (reference sequence). The CDR3 has 19 amino acids. The CDR3 nucleotides are TGTGCCAGCAGTTTATATTCGCGGGGACAGGCTGCCTATAATTCACCCCTCCACTTT. It codes for CASSLYSRGQAAYNSPLHF.

On this clone: Other nucleotide sequences in the sample specify the same CDR3. This CDR3 is CATSRDRGGSPLHF. CDR3 sequence (DNA): TGTGCCACCAGCAGAGATCGCGGGGGATCACCCCTCCACTTT. The rearrangement links TRBV15 to TRBJ1-6; tentative D call: TRBD1 (5 bases). CDR3 size: 14 residues. The germline V and J ends were trimmed by 0 bases and 10 bases, with 10 bases remaining between them. CDR1 is LNHNV, CDR2 YYDKDF, per germline (reference sequence).

The V call is TRBV9, the J call TRBJ2-1; 7 nucleotides line up with TRBD1. Trimming took 2 bases from V and 3 from J; bases not matched to a gene: 5. The V gene's germline CDR1 is SGDLS and CDR2 YYNGEE. The CDR3 covers 15 residues. The CDR3 loop is CASSVGTDYYNEQFF. For the CDR3, the DNA is TGTGCCAGCAGCGTGGGGACAGATTACTACAATGAGCAGTTCTTC.

Concerning this clone: Other DNA sequences of this sample code for an identical CDR3. V and J are TRBV11-1 and TRBJ2-2; 8 nucleotides line up with TRBD1. Germline V gives CDR1 SGHAT, CDR2 FQDESV (reference sequence). Unmatched junction bases numbered 4, after V lost 1 base and J lost 3 bases. CDR3 length: 16 residues. This CDR3 is CASSLGRGLDTGELFF. The CDR3 DNA reads as TGTGCCAGCAGCTTAGGCAGGGGGCTGGACACCGGGGAGCTGTTTTTT.

This chain joins TRBV6-7 and TRBJ1-6; tentatively, D is TRBD1 (5 bases). TRBV6-7 is sorted into the ORF group, with uncertain function. V dropped 7 bases and J dropped 6 bases, with 19 bases sitting between them. The CDR3 runs to 16 residues. CDR3 residues: CASIPSKGLGNSPLHF. The CDR3 nucleotides read TGTGCCAGCATCCCATCGAAGGGGCTTGGTAATTCACCCCTCCACTTT.

The chain combines TRBV5-6 with TRBJ2-2; D unclear. The V end lost 3 bases, the J end lost 5 bases, and 5 bases lay between the germline ends. CDR3 length equals 12 residues. Germline V gene lookup returns CDR1 SGHDT and CDR2 YYEEEE. The CDR3, as DNA: TGTGCCAGCAGCTGGCAGACCGGGGAGCTGTTTTTT. This codes for CASSWQTGELFF.

The DNA for the CDR3 is TGTGCCAGCAGCGTAGGAGGAGGGACGGCAGCTTTCTTT. Translation: CASSVGGGTAAFF. This rearrangement joins TRBV9 to TRBJ1-1; perhaps TRBD1 as D (5 bases). CDR1 SGDLS and CDR2 YYNGEE come from the germline V gene. The length of the CDR3 is 13 residues. The V end was cut by 0 bases, the J end by 10 bases, with 13 bases between.

V gene TRBV19 combines with J gene TRBJ1-5; perhaps TRBD1 as D (5 bases). The CDR3 has 14 amino acids. The V gene lost 3 bases and the J gene lost 3 bases, with 9 bases spanning the gap. Looked up from germline, CDR1 is LNHDA and CDR2 is SQIVND (reference sequence). Here the CDR3 reads CASSITGPNQPQHF. CDR3 nucleotides: TGTGCCAGTAGTATCACAGGTCCCAATCAGCCCCAGCATTTT.

The chain is built from TRBV19 and TRBJ1-2; 8 nucleotides agree with TRBD1. The CDR3 has 13 amino acids. Losses at the gene ends were 5 bases for V and 7 bases for J; bases not matched to a gene: 6. Germline assignment: CDR1 LNHDA and CDR2 SQIVND (reference sequence). The CDR3 DNA is TGTGCCAGTAGTTTGCAGGGGGCTACTGGCTACACCTTC. Protein sequence: CASSLQGATGYTF.

The chain employs TRBV29-1 and TRBJ1-5; no reliable D call. Trimming shortened V by 0 bases and J by 6 bases, and 12 bases separated the two germline ends. The CDR3 contains 14 residues. Germline-derived CDR1 and CDR2 are SQVTM and ANQGSEA. The DNA of the CDR3 is TGCAGCGTTGAAGAGGGTAGTTCAGGTCAGCCCCAGCATTTT. It specifies CSVEEGSSGQPQHF.

This chain joins TRBV7-2 and TRBJ1-2; possibly TRBD1 for D (6 bases). With 1 base removed from V and 4 bases from J, the gap between germline ends came to 22 bases. Looked up from germline, CDR1 is SGHTA and CDR2 is FQGNSA. The CDR3 is made up of 18 amino acids. The CDR3 region has the DNA TGTGCCAGCAGCTTAGGAGGGGGGGAGCTTGCAAACCTCTATGGCTACACCTTC. Protein product: CASSLGGGELANLYGYTF.

The chain uses TRBV6-4 and TRBJ2-1; tentatively, D is TRBD2 (5 bases). V was trimmed by 4 bases and J by 9 bases, leaving 19 bases between them. This CDR3 is built from 15 residues. Germline V gene lookup returns CDR1 MRHNA and CDR2 SNTAGT. The CDR3 loop is CASSAVGTGGFEQFF. DNA for the CDR3: TGTGCCAGCAGTGCAGTAGGTACCGGAGGCTTTGAGCAGTTCTTC.

This chain connects TRBV15 to TRBJ1-2; unclear D gene. Germline V gene lookup returns CDR1 LNHNV and CDR2 YYDKDF (reference sequence). The CDR3 is 12 amino acids. Trimming stripped 2 bases from V and 14 bases from J, with 15 bases between. CDR3 sequence (DNA): TGTGCCACCAGCAGACCCCGCGGGCTAATAACCTTC. This encodes CATSRPRGLITF.

This rearrangement joins TRBV19 to TRBJ1-2, with 8 bases lining up with TRBD1. V gave up 1 base and J gave up 2 bases; unmatched junction bases: 9. Germline-derived CDR1 and CDR2 are LNHDA and SQIVND (reference sequence). The CDR3 contains 17 residues. The CDR3, as DNA: TGTGCCAGTAGTATAGGCACAGGGCAGGGGGCGAACTATGGCTACACCTTC. Amino acids: CASSIGTGQGANYGYTF.

This sequence joins TRBV6-6 and TRBJ1-2; D is uncertain. Germline CDR1 MNHNY, CDR2 SVGAGI (reference sequence). The CDR3 covers 12 residues. The V gene lost 4 bases and the J gene lost 0 bases, with 3 bases spanning the gap. The CDR3 nucleotides read TGTGCCAGCAGTTCTTCTAACTATGGCTACACCTTC. It translates to CASSSSNYGYTF.

The V gene is TRBV6-5, the J gene TRBJ2-7, with 10 bases aligning to TRBD2. Germline-derived CDR1 and CDR2 are MNHEY and SVGAGI. V trimming: 11 bases; J trimming: 5 bases; junction bases outside the gene matches: 12. The CDR3 contains 14 residues. In DNA form, the CDR3 reads TGTGCCGGCAATAGCGGGGGGTTACGGGACGAGCAGTACTTC. Protein product: CAGNSGGLRDEQYF.

The genes are TRBV2 and TRBJ2-7, with 9 bases identical to TRBD1. Trimming cost V 7 bases and J 4 bases; bases outside gene matches: 8. Germline CDR1 reads SNHLY; CDR2 reads FYNNEI. CDR3 length: 14 residues. The CDR3: CASKESGQGYEQYF. The CDR3 DNA reads TGTGCCAGCAAAGAATCGGGACAGGGTTACGAGCAGTACTTC.

V gene TRBV5-4 combines with J gene TRBJ1-1; tentatively, D is TRBD1 (6 bases). The germline V gene encodes CDR1 SGHNT and CDR2 YYREEE (reference sequence). The CDR3 runs to 12 residues. V was clipped by 5 bases and J by 5 bases, with 10 bases between them. The DNA of the CDR3 is TGTGCCAGCAGTCAGGGGCTAACTGAAGCTTTCTTT. Amino acids: CASSQGLTEAFF.

V and J are TRBV7-3 and TRBJ2-3; maybe TRBD2 (6 bases). Per the germline V gene, CDR1 is SGHTA and CDR2 is FQGTGA. V was trimmed by 4 bases and J by 3 bases, leaving 8 bases between them. The CDR3 loop spans 13 amino acids. CDR3 residues: CASSSRGTDTQYF. In DNA, the CDR3 is TGTGCCAGCAGCTCTCGGGGGACAGATACGCAGTATTTT.

This clone was seen once. The chain joins TRBV27 to TRBJ2-1; TRBD2 matches 12 bases. Germline V gene data show CDR1 as MNHEY and CDR2 as SMNVEV (reference sequence). This CDR3 contains 16 residues. Trimming removed 3 bases from V and 8 bases from J; junction bases left unmatched: 8. The chain's CDR3 is CASSFLAGGLGDEQFF. CDR3 nucleotides: TGTGCCAGCAGTTTCCTAGCGGGGGGGCTGGGGGATGAGCAGTTCTTC.

The chain couples TRBV4-2 to TRBJ2-7; possibly TRBD1 for D (5 bases). Trimming left V 0 bases short and J 2 bases short, with 11 bases between. In germline, CDR1 is LGHNA, CDR2 YNFKEQ. The CDR3 sequence is 15 residues long. The CDR3 sequence: CASSQDVRGPYEQYF. The CDR3 region has the DNA TGTGCCAGCAGCCAAGATGTTAGGGGTCCCTACGAGCAGTACTTC.

The gene calls are TRBV5-6 and TRBJ2-2; 11 bases are a match to TRBD1. The trim removed 0 bases at V and 3 bases at J, leaving 1 base unmatched. Germline lookup yields CDR1 SGHDT and CDR2 YYEEEE. This CDR3 is 16 amino acids long. The DNA of the CDR3 is TGTGCCAGCAGCTTGGGGACAGGGGGCTACACCGGGGAGCTGTTTTTT. It encodes CASSLGTGGYTGELFF.